The 25 T cell receptor beta chains listed next were all sequenced from one sample in a study of OX40 agonist ivuxolimab in advanced cancers. Profiling relied on immunoSEQ multiplex PCR, and the TCRdb table lists in-frame clones only, not all of them. The profile shows 30,000 to 45,000 clones, about 70% of them singletons. Material: CD4+ or CD8+ T cells sorted from blood, obtained in a trial of the OX40 agonist ivuxolimab. These receptor sequences come from an adult with an advanced solid tumor such as melanoma, head and neck, liver or kidney cancer.

The chain couples TRBV19 to TRBJ2-1, with D perhaps given as TRBD1 or TRBD2 (6 bases each). The length of the CDR3 is 14 residues. Germline V gene sequence: CDR1 LNHDA, CDR2 SQIVND (reference sequence). V dropped 2 bases and J dropped 9 bases, with 14 bases sitting between them. The CDR3 DNA sequence: TGTGCCAGTAGTATAACCCGGGGGCAAGGTGAGCAGTTCTTC. It is translated as CASSITRGQGEQFF.

The chain has TRBV28 and TRBJ2-7, with 7 bases that match TRBD2. J was trimmed by 0 bases and V by 8 bases; bases with no gene match: 7. Germline values: CDR1 MDHEN, CDR2 SYDVKM. The CDR3 runs to 14 residues. The CDR3 coding sequence is TGTGCCAGCGGACGGGGAGGGTTCTCCTACGAGCAGTACTTC. This sequence encodes CASGRGGFSYEQYF. Together with reference TRBV28 and TRBJ2-7, the CDR3 gives the full variable domain: DVKVTQSSRYLVKRTGEKVFLECVQDMDHENMFWYRQDPGLGLRLIYFSYDVKMKEKGDIPEGYSVSREKKERFSLILESASTNQTSMYLCASGRGGFSYEQYFGPGTRLTVT.

The CDR3 region is CAWSVRDRGRTEAFF. For the CDR3, the DNA is TGTGCCTGGAGTGTACGGGACAGGGGGCGAACTGAAGCTTTCTTT. V and J are TRBV30 and TRBJ1-1; 12 bases map to TRBD1. Germline V lookup: CDR1 GTSNPN, CDR2 SVGIG (reference sequence). The CDR3 spans 15 residues. The ends lost 0 bases at V and 5 bases at J; junction bases unmatched: 4.

The CDR3 coding sequence is TGCGCCAGCACAACAGGGGGCAGAGACACAGATACGCAGTATTTT. Its translation is CASTTGGRDTDTQYF. The chain couples TRBV23-1 to TRBJ2-3, with TRBD1 matching 9 bases. TRBV23-1 is reported as an ORF; its role is uncertain. V lost 7 bases to trimming and J lost 2 bases; unmatched junction nucleotides: 7. The CDR3 is 15 residues long.

This rearrangement joins TRBV7-9 to TRBJ1-3, with unresolved D. Per the germline V gene, CDR1 is SEHNR and CDR2 is FQNEAQ (reference sequence). The V gene lost 4 bases and the J gene lost 2 bases, with 9 bases spanning the gap. The CDR3 spans 14 residues. The CDR3 is CASSSEIPGNTIYF. DNA of the CDR3: TGTGCCAGCAGCTCAGAGATACCTGGAAACACCATATATTTT. The full variable domain, its missing parts supplied by reference TRBV7-9 and TRBJ1-3, is DTGVSQNPRHKITKRGQNVTFRCDPISEHNRLYWYRQTLGQGPEFLTYFQNEAQLEKSRLLSDRFSAERPKGSFSTLEIQRTEQGDSAMYLCASSSEIPGNTIYFGEGSWLTVV.

The CDR3, as DNA: TGTGCCAGCAGTGCGACAGCGGGGGGCTACACCTTC. It yields the protein CASSATAGGYTF. V usage is TRBV25-1 and J usage is TRBJ1-2; D perhaps matches TRBD1 (5 bases). This CDR3 is built from 12 residues. V lost 4 bases, J lost 8 bases, and 11 bases lay in between. Germline V lookup: CDR1 MGHDK, CDR2 SYGVNS.

This chain joins TRBV7-2 and TRBJ1-1; 7 bases align to TRBD1. V lost 3 bases and J lost 1; bases outside the gene matches: 5. The germline V gene encodes CDR1 SGHTA and CDR2 FQGNSA. There are 15 residues in the CDR3. DNA of the CDR3: TGTGCCAGCAGCTTCACGGGACAGCGGAACACTGAAGCTTTCTTT. Its translation is CASSFTGQRNTEAFF.

The chain joins TRBV28 to TRBJ1-4; D is possibly TRBD1 (5 bases). Germline V gives CDR1 MDHEN, CDR2 SYDVKM. The CDR3 sequence is 15 residues long. V gave up 6 bases and J gave up 4 bases, with 15 bases separating them. CDR3 DNA: TGTGCCAGCAGGGCGCGGGGACCGAGTAATGAAAAACTGTTTTTT. It is translated as CASRARGPSNEKLFF.

This sequence joins TRBV18 and TRBJ1-1; D might be TRBD1 (6 bases). Germline V gives CDR1 KGHSH, CDR2 LQKENI. This CDR3 contains 13 residues. V lost 2 bases and J lost 4, with 8 bases in between. This chain's CDR3 is CASSPIGGTEAFF. CDR3 coding DNA: TGTGCCAGCTCACCAATAGGGGGCACTGAAGCTTTCTTT.

This chain joins TRBV29-1 and TRBJ2-1, with D maybe TRBD2 (6 bases). The length of the CDR3 is 15 residues. CDR1 and CDR2 (germline): SQVTM, ANQGSEA. V lost 7 bases and J 4 bases, leaving 20 bases between the germline ends. CDR3 sequence: CSARGSSLVYNEQFF. CDR3 DNA: TGCAGCGCCCGGGGGAGTTCTTTAGTATACAATGAGCAGTTCTTC.

The genes are TRBV2 and TRBJ2-1; D is ambiguous. V lost 6 bases to trimming and J lost 7 bases, with 10 bases between them. The V gene's germline CDR1 is SNHLY and CDR2 FYNNEI. The CDR3 runs 12 residues. Here the CDR3 DNA reads TGTGCCAGCAGAGGGATCAAAAATGAGCAGTTCTTC. Protein sequence: CASRGIKNEQFF.

V and J are TRBV7-2 and TRBJ2-5; maybe TRBD1 (5 bases). CDR1 and CDR2 (germline): SGHTA, FQGNSA. This CDR3 region has 13 residues. Trimming left V 2 bases short and J 4 bases short, with 8 bases between. CDR3 region: CASSLQGLETQYF. The DNA of the CDR3 is TGTGCCAGCAGCTTACAGGGCTTAGAGACCCAGTACTTC. The full variable domain, completed using reference TRBV7-2 and TRBJ2-5, is GAGVSQSPSNKVTEKGKDVELRCDPISGHTALYWYRQSLGQGLEFLIYFQGNSAPDKSGLPSDRFSAERTGGSVSTLTIQRTQQEDSAVYLCASSLQGLETQYFGPGTRLLVL.

This chain links TRBV18 with TRBJ2-5; 12 bases align to TRBD2. There are 15 residues in the CDR3. Germline-derived CDR1 and CDR2 are KGHSH and LQKENI. V gave up 4 bases and J gave up 5 bases; unmatched junction bases: 5. The CDR3 DNA follows: TGTGCCAGCTCACAACGGACTAGCGGGGTTGAGACCCAGTACTTC. It encodes CASSQRTSGVETQYF.

V and J are TRBV30 and TRBJ1-3, with D hard to call. The germline V gene encodes CDR1 GTSNPN and CDR2 SVGIG (reference sequence). V was trimmed by 0 bases and J by 0 bases, leaving 9 bases between them. The CDR3 spans 15 residues. CDR3 region: CAWSVGQDSGNTIYF. The DNA for the CDR3 is TGTGCCTGGAGTGTTGGGCAGGACTCTGGAAACACCATATATTTT.

This clone showed up just once. The V and J genes are TRBV6-1 and TRBJ1-4, with 7 nucleotides matching TRBD1. Germline V lookup: CDR1 MNHNS, CDR2 SASEGT. The V segment lost 3 bases and the J segment 8 bases; nucleotides outside the gene matches: 9. CDR3 length: 15 residues. The CDR3, as DNA: TGTGCCAGCAGTGAGAGGGGACAGCGGAAGGAAAAACTGTTTTTT. Its protein product is CASSERGQRKEKLFF.

V and J are TRBV11-2 and TRBJ2-4; D might be TRBD2 (5 bases). CDR3 size: 14 residues. Germline-derived CDR1 and CDR2 are SGHAT and FQNNGV. The V gene lost 0 bases and the J gene lost 4 bases, with 7 bases spanning the gap. The DNA of the CDR3 is TGTGCCAGCAGCTTAGAAGGGAGTAAAAACATTCAGTACTTC. It encodes CASSLEGSKNIQYF.

The V and J genes are TRBV5-1 and TRBJ1-4; D is perhaps TRBD1 (6 bases). Per the germline V gene, CDR1 is SGHRS and CDR2 is YFSETQ. Trimming cost V 1 base and J 8 bases, with 12 bases left between them. The length of the CDR3 is 14 residues. The CDR3 nucleotides are TGCGCCAGCAGCTTGAACACCGGACAGGAAAAACTGTTTTTT. Amino acids: CASSLNTGQEKLFF.

The rearrangement uses TRBV7-2 and TRBJ1-3; unclear D gene. Trimming left V 6 bases short and J 6 bases short, with 12 bases between. Germline V lookup: CDR1 SGHTA, CDR2 FQGNSA. There are 13 residues in the CDR3. CDR3 coding DNA: TGTGCCAGCAGGTCATATGTAGAAAACACCATATATTTT. Encoded protein: CASRSYVENTIYF.

The chain couples TRBV21-1 to TRBJ2-7; the D call TRBD1 from the table was never checked on the DNA. TRBV21-1 is assigned pseudogene status. CDR3 length equals 14 residues. DNA for the CDR3: TGTGCCAGCAGATTCGGGACAGAAATTTACGAGCAGTACGTC. This translates into CASRFGTEIYEQYV.

This chain's CDR3 is CASSQDLDRTGELFF. DNA of the CDR3: TGTGCCAGCAGCCAAGATCTCGATCGCACCGGGGAGCTGTTTTTT. This rearrangement joins TRBV4-2 to TRBJ2-2; D is ambiguous. Trimming removed 0 bases at V and 4 bases at J, with 9 bases between. The CDR3 runs to 15 residues. CDR1 is LGHNA and CDR2 is YNFKEQ in the germline V gene.

The J gene is TRBJ1-2, the V gene TRBV6-1; 7 bases agree with TRBD1. V lost 3 bases to trimming and J lost 4 bases; unmatched junction nucleotides: 2. This CDR3 spans 13 amino acids. Germline CDR1 MNHNS, CDR2 SASEGT. CDR3 nucleotide sequence: TGTGCCAGCAGTGAGGGACAGATCTATGGCTACACCTTC. It codes for CASSEGQIYGYTF.

The chain recombines TRBV21-1 with TRBJ1-5; TRBD1 was called by the table and not checked on the DNA. TRBV21-1 is a pseudogene segment. This CDR3 is 17 amino acids long. DNA of the CDR3: TGTGCCAGCAGCCCATTACACAGGGGGTCAAGCAATCAGCCCCAGCATTTT. The encoded protein is CASSPLHRGSSNQPQHF.

The chain joins TRBV21-1 to TRBJ1-2. TRBV21-1 represents a pseudogene. The CDR3 extends over 16 amino acids. The CDR3: CASSKVIGGPVWGYTF. CDR3 DNA sequence: TGTGCCAGCAGCAAAGTCATCGGGGGGCCGGTGTGGGGCTACACCTTC.

This clone has just one count. V is TRBV18 and J is TRBJ1-6, with D unclear. This CDR3 region has 13 residues. Germline loops: CDR1 KGHSH, CDR2 LQKENI. V was pared by 6 bases and J by 4 bases, with 7 bases between. The chain's CDR3 is CASSRDYNSPLHF. In DNA form, the CDR3 reads TGTGCCAGCTCCCGGGATTATAATTCACCCCTCCACTTT. Combining the CDR3 with reference TRBV18 and TRBJ1-6 gives the whole variable domain NAGVMQNPRHLVRRRGQEARLRCSPMKGHSHVYWYRQLPEEGLKFMVYLQKENIIDESGMPKERFSAEFPKEGPSILRIQQVVRGDSAAYFCASSRDYNSPLHFGNGTRLTVT.

The chain uses TRBV9 and TRBJ2-3; tentative D call: TRBD1 (5 bases). The CDR3 has 13 residues. Germline V gives CDR1 SGDLS, CDR2 YYNGEE. V lost 7 bases to trimming and J lost 2 bases, with 11 bases between them. CDR3 amino acids: CASEGVNTDTQYF. In DNA, the CDR3 is TGTGCCAGCGAAGGGGTCAACACAGATACGCAGTATTTT.